The rows below give T cell receptor beta chains drawn from one sample of a study of OX40 agonist ivuxolimab in advanced cancers. Generated by immunoSEQ multiplex PCR, the TCRdb table keeps only in-frame clones and is missing some. Here the sample spans tens of thousands of clones, approximately 88% being singletons. The sequences come from CD4+ or CD8+ T cells sorted from blood, collected in a trial of the OX40 agonist ivuxolimab. All receptors come from an adult with an advanced solid tumor such as melanoma, head and neck, liver or kidney cancer. Both conserved end residues are part of each CDR3. Each record gives: clone size, D gene, J gene, CDR3 length, V gene, CDR3 DNA, CDR3 protein. A D gene is named only where the DNA matches it firmly. The listing skips clone size in some rows; elsewhere it reads once, few, many or a size class.

>-|-|TRBJ1-6|16|TRBV21-1
TGTGCCAGCAGCACTACACAGGGACTACATAATTCACCCCTCCACTTT
CASSTTQGLHNSPLHF
>-|-|TRBJ1-1|13|TRBV5-1
TGCGCCAGCAGCTTGGGGGTGGACACTGAAGCTTTCTTT
CASSLGVDTEAFF
>-|TRBD1|TRBJ2-3|14|TRBV27
TGTGCCAGCAGTTTAAAAGGGGGCGCAGATACGCAGTATTTT
CASSLKGGADTQYF
>once|TRBD1|TRBJ1-4|14|TRBV27
TGTGCCAGCAGTACCGCAGGGGGTATGCAAAAACTGTTTTTT
CASSTAGGMQKLFF
>-|TRBD2|TRBJ2-1|16|TRBV9
TGTGCCAGCAGTGATAAGACTAGCGGGAACCCACGGGAGCAGTTCTTC
CASSDKTSGNPREQFF
>once|-|TRBJ1-1|13|TRBV15
TGTGCCACCAGCAGAGATTCGGGGACTGAAGCTTTCTTT
CATSRDSGTEAFF
>-|-|TRBJ1-1|14|TRBV4-1
TGCGCCAGCAGCCAAGTAGGGGGGAACACTGAAGCTTTCTTT
CASSQVGGNTEAFF
>-|-|TRBJ1-4|15|TRBV7-8
TGTGCCAGCAGCCTCCGGGGGGGCTATAATGAAAAACTGTTTTTT
CASSLRGGYNEKLFF
>-|TRBD1|TRBJ1-1|14|TRBV28
TGTGCCAGCACCTCCTGGACAGGGAACACTGAAGCTTTCTTT
CASTSWTGNTEAFF
>-|-|TRBJ1-4|15|TRBV5-1
TGCGCCAGCAGCTTGGATGGGCCGGAGGATGAAAAACTGTTTTTT
CASSLDGPEDEKLFF
>medium-sized|-|TRBJ2-7|15|TRBV7-9
TGTGCCAGCAGCTTTGGTGGAGGGGCGCTGTGGGAGCAGTACTTC
CASSFGGGALWEQYF